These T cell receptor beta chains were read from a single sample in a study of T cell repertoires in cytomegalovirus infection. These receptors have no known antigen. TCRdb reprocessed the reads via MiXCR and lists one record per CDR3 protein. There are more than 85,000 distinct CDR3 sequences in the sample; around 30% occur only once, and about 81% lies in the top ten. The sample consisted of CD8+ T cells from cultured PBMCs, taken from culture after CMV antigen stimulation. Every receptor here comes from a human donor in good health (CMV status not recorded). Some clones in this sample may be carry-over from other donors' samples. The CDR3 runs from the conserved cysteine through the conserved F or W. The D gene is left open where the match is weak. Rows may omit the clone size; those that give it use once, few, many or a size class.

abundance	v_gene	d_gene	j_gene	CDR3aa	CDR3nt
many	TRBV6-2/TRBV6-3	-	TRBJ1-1	CASSLIQGNTEAFF	TGTGCCAGCAGTCTAATACAGGGGAACACTGAAGCTTTCTTT
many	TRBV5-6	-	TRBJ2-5	CASSYKTGNLQETQYF	TGTGCCAGCAGCTATAAGACGGGGAATCTTCAAGAGACCCAGTACTTC
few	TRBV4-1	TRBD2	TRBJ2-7	CASSSLAGPGYEQYF	TGCGCCAGCAGCTCACTAGCGGGGCCGGGCTACGAGCAGTACTTC
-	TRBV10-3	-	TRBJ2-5	CASAGNQETQYF	TGTGCCAGCGCAGGGAACCAAGAGACCCAGTACTTC
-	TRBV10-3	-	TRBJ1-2	CAISESRHSNYGYTF	TGTGCCATCAGTGAGTCGAGGCACAGTAACTATGGCTACACCTTC
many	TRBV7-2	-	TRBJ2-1	CASSPDIGSYNEQFF	TGTGCCAGCAGCCCTGACATCGGCTCCTACAATGAGCAGTTCTTC
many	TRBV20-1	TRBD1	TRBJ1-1	CGLHRGSSTEAFF	TGCGGCCTACACAGGGGGAGTAGCACTGAAGCTTTCTTT
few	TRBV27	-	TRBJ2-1	CASSPQGGEQFF	TGTGCCAGCAGTCCACAGGGAGGTGAGCAGTTCTTC
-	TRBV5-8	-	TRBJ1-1	CASSLTVQTEAFF	TGTGCCAGCAGCCTGACAGTTCAGACTGAAGCTTTCTTT
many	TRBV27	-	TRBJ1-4	CASSAQGGELFF	TGTGCCAGCAGTGCGCAGGGCGGTGAACTGTTTTTT
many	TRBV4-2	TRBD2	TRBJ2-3	CASSQEASGGADTQYF	TGTGCCAGCAGCCAAGAAGCTAGCGGGGGGGCAGATACGCAGTATTTT